This T cell receptor (beta chain) emerged from a study of blood T cell repertoires in COVID-19. Which cohort a participant joined came from the clinical history participants gave. Recovered status in Cohort 3 required two negative PCRs, clearance, or symptom resolution. Clones were read by immunoSEQ multiplex PCR, and TCRdb kept only the in-frame ones, dropping some. The sample includes about 190,000 clones, less than 85% seen only once; the top ten take 2.5% to 3.5%. The CDR3 runs to 12 residues. V was shortened by 2 bases and J by 6 bases, with 7 bases between the two germline ends. Germline V CDR1 and CDR2: LGHDT, YNNKEL (reference sequence).

The sample comprised PBMCs or T cells enriched from blood (not recorded which). The chain uses TRBV3-1 (or the pseudogene TRBV3-2) and TRBJ1-2; D gene ambiguous. This TCR was recovered from a woman aged 25 to 39 who had recovered from COVID-19. The CDR3 DNA reads as TGTGCCAGCAGCCAATATATTGATGGCTACACCTTC. The encoded protein is CASSQYIDGYTF.